One and the same sample provided the 21 T cell receptor beta chains below, sequenced in a study of blood T cell repertoires in COVID-19. Assay used: immunoSEQ multiplex PCR; TCRdb lists only in-frame clones, some missing. Of under 150,000 clones detected, 80% appear once; the ten largest clones hold about 2%. Sequenced: peripheral blood. All receptors come from an older man with acute or convalescent COVID-19.

The chain uses TRBV7-9 and TRBJ1-1; D is perhaps TRBD1 (6 bases). The germline V gene has CDR1 SEHNR and CDR2 FQNEAQ (reference sequence). Between the trimmed V and J ends, which lost 8 bases and 5 bases, there was a span of 15 bases. This CDR3 has 13 residues. CDR3: CASVGKGETEAFF. In nucleotides, the CDR3 is TGTGCCAGCGTCGGGAAGGGGGAGACTGAAGCTTTCTTT.

The gene calls are TRBV5-4 and TRBJ1-1, with TRBD1 as a possible D gene (5 bases). The germline CDR1 and CDR2 sequences are SGHNT and YYREEE (reference sequence). CDR3 size: 14 residues. The V and J ends lost 3 bases and 4 bases respectively, with 13 bases between them. CDR3 DNA: TGTGCCAGCAGCTCAGGGTCAAGGGGCACTGAAGCTTTCTTT. It translates to CASSSGSRGTEAFF. The variable domain in full, completed from reference TRBV5-4 and TRBJ1-1, reads ETGVTQSPTHLIKTRGQQVTLRCSSQSGHNTVSWYQQALGQGPQFIFQYYREEENGRGNFPPRFSGLQFPNYSSELNVNALELDDSALYLCASSSGSRGTEAFFGQGTRLTVV.

J is TRBJ1-6 and V is TRBV5-1; D gene uncertain. Germline lookup yields CDR1 SGHRS and CDR2 YFSETQ. This CDR3 is 15 amino acids long. V shed 0 bases and J shed 9 bases, with 13 bases lying between them. The CDR3 DNA reads TGCGCCAGCAGCTTGGTAGCGTCAGGCCCTTCACCCCTCCACTTT. Protein: CASSLVASGPSPLHF.

The V and J genes are TRBV3-1 (or the pseudogene TRBV3-2) and TRBJ1-6; tentative D call: TRBD1 (6 bases). This CDR3 is 15 amino acids long. CDR1 LGHDT and CDR2 YNNKEL come from the germline V gene (reference sequence). Deletions cut 5 bases from V and 6 bases from J, with 14 bases between. The CDR3 loop is CASSGGQIPNSPLHF. CDR3 nucleotide sequence: TGTGCCAGCAGCGGAGGACAGATTCCTAATTCACCCCTCCACTTT.

The rearrangement joins TRBV11-2 to TRBJ1-2; unclear D gene. Germline CDR1 and CDR2: SGHAT and FQNNGV. V lost 4 bases to trimming and J lost 4 bases, with 13 bases between them. This CDR3 contains 14 residues. Here the CDR3 reads CASSWLASAYGYTF. The CDR3 region has the DNA TGTGCCAGCAGCTGGTTGGCCAGCGCCTATGGCTACACCTTC.

The chain couples TRBV20-1 to TRBJ2-3, with a weak D call TRBD2 (5 bases). The CDR3 length is 13 residues. Germline CDR1 is DFQATT and CDR2 is SNEGSKA (reference sequence). V was cut by 3 bases and J by 5 bases, with 12 bases left in between. This CDR3 reads CSASEGSQDTQYF. CDR3 bases: TGCAGTGCTAGTGAGGGTAGCCAAGATACGCAGTATTTT.

V is TRBV5-1 and J is TRBJ2-3; 9 bases are a match to TRBD1. The CDR3 length is 15 residues. Germline V gene sequence: CDR1 SGHRS, CDR2 YFSETQ. V was pared by 4 bases and J by 4 bases, with 7 bases of the junction left unmatched. The CDR3 DNA sequence: TGCGCCAGCAGCGCTGACAGGGGGGATTCAGATACGCAGTATTTT. As protein: CASSADRGDSDTQYF.

This clone occurred a few times. The rearrangement links TRBV30 to TRBJ1-6; a possible D gene is TRBD1 (5 bases). The CDR3 is 14 residues long. The germline gives CDR1 GTSNPN, CDR2 SVGIG (reference sequence). V was cut by 5 bases and J by 4 bases, with 12 bases left in between. Here the CDR3 reads CAWGSAGYNSPLHF. CDR3 coding DNA: TGTGCCTGGGGATCGGCAGGGTATAATTCACCCCTCCACTTT.

The DNA of the CDR3 is TGTGCCTGGAGTGTACTTCGCTATGGCTACACCTTC. This encodes CAWSVLRYGYTF. This sequence joins TRBV30 and TRBJ1-2; the D is unclear. This CDR3 has 12 amino acids. The V end was cut by 0 bases, the J end by 4 bases, with 6 bases between. The germline V gene encodes CDR1 GTSNPN and CDR2 SVGIG (reference sequence).

The chain couples TRBV11-2 to TRBJ1-1, with D possibly TRBD1 on 6 matching bases. V was pared by 1 base and J by 10 bases, with 25 bases between. CDR1 and CDR2 from the germline V gene are SGHAT and FQNNGV. The CDR3 loop spans 17 amino acids. CDR3 bases: TGTGCCAGCAGCTTAGTCGTGCAGGGGCGAACCTCCAGAAGAGCTTTCTTT. Encoded protein: CASSLVVQGRTSRRAFF.

V is TRBV9 and J is TRBJ2-7; D uncertain. Germline values: CDR1 SGDLS, CDR2 YYNGEE. CDR3 length: 14 residues. V was trimmed by 0 bases and J by 1 base, leaving 8 bases between them. CDR3 in DNA: TGTGCCAGCAGCGTAGACGTCACTTCCTACGAGCAGTACTTC. Its translation: CASSVDVTSYEQYF.

The CDR3 DNA follows: TGTGCCAGCAGTTTAAATAGGGGGACGGGATACAATGAGCAGTTCTTC. It is translated as CASSLNRGTGYNEQFF. The genes are TRBV28 and TRBJ2-1; tentatively, D is TRBD1 (6 bases). CDR1 and CDR2 (germline): MDHEN, SYDVKM. CDR3 length: 16 amino acids. V was cut by 2 bases and J by 4 bases, with 15 bases left in between.

This rearrangement joins TRBV5-1 to TRBJ1-6; TRBD1 is a possible D gene (6 bases). This CDR3 is built from 16 residues. Germline CDR1 and CDR2: SGHRS and YFSETQ. Trimming shortened V by 1 base and J by 6 bases, and 14 bases separated the two germline ends. CDR3 in amino acids: CASSLSGRGSNSPLHF. The CDR3 DNA reads as TGCGCCAGCAGCTTGTCGGGGAGGGGGAGTAATTCACCCCTCCACTTT.

V is TRBV28 and J is TRBJ1-2; the match to TRBD1 covers 7 bases. The germline V gene encodes CDR1 MDHEN and CDR2 SYDVKM. CDR3 size: 13 residues. Losses at the gene ends were 3 bases for V and 8 bases for J; bases not matched to a gene: 6. The CDR3 sequence: CASSFPDRAGYTF. CDR3 sequence (DNA): TGTGCCAGCAGTTTCCCTGACAGGGCCGGCTACACCTTC.

This clone was detected only a few times. J is TRBJ1-6 and V is TRBV11-2; D gene ambiguous. V was shortened by 3 bases and J by 6 bases, with 12 bases between the two germline ends. CDR1 is SGHAT and CDR2 is FQNNGV in the germline V gene. The CDR3 consists of 15 residues. The CDR3 DNA reads TGTGCCAGCAGCTTGCAGGCAAACTTTAATTCACCCCTCCACTTT. Translation gives CASSLQANFNSPLHF.

This clone has just one count. The V gene is TRBV9, the J gene TRBJ2-5; the D is unclear. CDR3 length: 13 residues. V was cut by 4 bases and J by 5 bases, with 12 bases left in between. Germline values: CDR1 SGDLS, CDR2 YYNGEE. CDR3 in amino acids: CASSSSPRETQYF. For the CDR3, the DNA is TGTGCCAGCAGCTCGAGCCCTAGGGAGACCCAGTACTTC.

V usage is TRBV28 and J usage is TRBJ1-2, with D possibly being TRBD1 (5 bases). V lost 3 bases to trimming and J lost 4 bases, with 6 bases between them. The germline gives CDR1 MDHEN, CDR2 SYDVKM. The CDR3 loop spans 12 amino acids. The CDR3 nucleotides are TGTGCCAGCAGTTTGACAGTCTATGGCTACACCTTC. Translation gives CASSLTVYGYTF.

The chain combines TRBV16 with TRBJ1-4, with 8 nucleotides matching TRBD1. V gave up 3 bases and J gave up 8 bases; unmatched junction bases: 8. Germline V gene lookup returns CDR1 KGHSY and CDR2 FQNENV. CDR3 length: 15 residues. DNA for the CDR3: TGTGCCAGCAGCCAGGGGGACAGGATCGCGGAAAAACTGTTTTTT. This codes for CASSQGDRIAEKLFF.

The V call is TRBV13, the J call TRBJ1-3, with TRBD1 identical over 7 bases. Germline V gives CDR1 PRHDT, CDR2 FYEKMQ (reference sequence). CDR3 length: 19 residues. V gave up 4 bases and J gave up 0 bases; unmatched junction bases: 15. CDR3 nucleotides: TGTGCCAGCAGCTCCGCATTGCGGCAGGGGGACCGCTCTGGAAACACCATATATTTT. Translating it yields CASSSALRQGDRSGNTIYF.

The chain uses TRBV5-6 and TRBJ2-5; D possibly corresponds to TRBD2 (7 bases). Germline V lookup: CDR1 SGHDT, CDR2 YYEEEE. Between the trimmed V and J ends, which lost 0 bases and 7 bases, there was a span of 19 bases. The CDR3 has 16 residues. This CDR3 reads CASSLGGGARRGTQYF. CDR3 sequence (DNA): TGTGCCAGCAGCTTGGGTGGGGGGGCCAGGCGCGGGACCCAGTACTTC.

This clone was recorded a few times. CDR3 DNA: TGTGCCAGCAGTAGGGGGTTTGAAGCTGAAGCTTTCTTT. Residues: CASSRGFEAEAFF. V and J are TRBV13 and TRBJ1-1; possible D gene TRBD1, 6 bases. This CDR3 has 13 amino acids. V lost 6 bases and J lost 6, with 14 bases in between. Germline CDR1 is PRHDT and CDR2 is FYEKMQ (reference sequence).